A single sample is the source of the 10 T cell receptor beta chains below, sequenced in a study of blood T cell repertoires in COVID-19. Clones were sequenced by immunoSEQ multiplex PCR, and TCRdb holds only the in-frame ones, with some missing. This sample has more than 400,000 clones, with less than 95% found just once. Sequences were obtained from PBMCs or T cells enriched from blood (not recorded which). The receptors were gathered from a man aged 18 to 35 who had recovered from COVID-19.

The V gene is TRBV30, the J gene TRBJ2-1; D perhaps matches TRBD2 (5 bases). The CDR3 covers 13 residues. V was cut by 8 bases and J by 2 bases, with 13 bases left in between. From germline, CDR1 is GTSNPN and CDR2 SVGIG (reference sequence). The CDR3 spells CARTSGAYNEQFF. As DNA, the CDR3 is TGTGCCAGAACTAGTGGGGCCTACAATGAGCAGTTCTTC. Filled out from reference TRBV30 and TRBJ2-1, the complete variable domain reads SQTIHQWPATLVQPVGSPLSLECTVEGTSNPNLYWYRQAAGRGLQLLFYSVGIGQISSEVPQNLSASRPQDRQFILSSKKLLLSDSGFYLCARTSGAYNEQFFGPGTRLTVL.

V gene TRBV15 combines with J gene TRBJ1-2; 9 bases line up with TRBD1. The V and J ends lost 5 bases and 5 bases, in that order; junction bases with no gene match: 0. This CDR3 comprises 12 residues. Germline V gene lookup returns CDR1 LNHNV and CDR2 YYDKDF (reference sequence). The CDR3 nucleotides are TGTGCCACCAGCGGACAGGGGTATGGCTACACCTTC. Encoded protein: CATSGQGYGYTF.

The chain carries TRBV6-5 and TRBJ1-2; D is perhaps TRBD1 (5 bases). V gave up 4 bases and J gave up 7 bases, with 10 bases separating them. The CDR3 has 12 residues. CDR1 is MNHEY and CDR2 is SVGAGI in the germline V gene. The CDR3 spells CASSWGDGGYTF. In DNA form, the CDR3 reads TGTGCCAGCAGTTGGGGGGACGGTGGCTACACCTTC.

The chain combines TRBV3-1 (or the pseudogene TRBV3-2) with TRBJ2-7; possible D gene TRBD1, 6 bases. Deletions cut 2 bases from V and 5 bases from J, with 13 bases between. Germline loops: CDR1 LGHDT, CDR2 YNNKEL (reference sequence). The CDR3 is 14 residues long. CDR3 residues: CASSQSDSYNEQYF. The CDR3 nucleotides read TGTGCCAGCAGCCAATCGGACAGCTACAACGAGCAGTACTTC.

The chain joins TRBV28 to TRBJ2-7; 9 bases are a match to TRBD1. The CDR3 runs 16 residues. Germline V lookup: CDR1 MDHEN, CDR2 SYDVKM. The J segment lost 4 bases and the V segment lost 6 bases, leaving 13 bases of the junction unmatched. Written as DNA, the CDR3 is TGTGCCAGCAGCTCCCCCCGACAGGGGGGGGGATACGAGCAGTACTTC. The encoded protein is CASSSPRQGGGYEQYF.

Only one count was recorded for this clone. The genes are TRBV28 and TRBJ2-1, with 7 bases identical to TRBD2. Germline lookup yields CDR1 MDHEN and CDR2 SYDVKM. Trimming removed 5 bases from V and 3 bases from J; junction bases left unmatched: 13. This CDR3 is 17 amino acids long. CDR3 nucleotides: TGTGCCAGCAGTCCCTCCGGACTAGTAGAGGGCTACAATGAGCAGTTCTTC. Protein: CASSPSGLVEGYNEQFF.

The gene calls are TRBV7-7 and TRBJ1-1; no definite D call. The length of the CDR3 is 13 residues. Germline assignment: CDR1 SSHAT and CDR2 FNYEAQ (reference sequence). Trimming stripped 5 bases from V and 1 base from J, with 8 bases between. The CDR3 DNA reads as TGTGCCAGCAGCCGAGAGAGGAACACTGAAGCTTTCTTT. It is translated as CASSRERNTEAFF.

The CDR3 DNA follows: TGCAGCGTTACCGTCCCGGGACAGGGATCCACTGAAGCTTTCTTT. Encoded protein: CSVTVPGQGSTEAFF. The gene calls are TRBV29-1 and TRBJ1-1; 9 bases map to TRBD1. J was trimmed by 4 bases and V by 5 bases; bases with no gene match: 11. The CDR3 length is 15 residues. Germline assignment: CDR1 SQVTM and CDR2 ANQGSEA.

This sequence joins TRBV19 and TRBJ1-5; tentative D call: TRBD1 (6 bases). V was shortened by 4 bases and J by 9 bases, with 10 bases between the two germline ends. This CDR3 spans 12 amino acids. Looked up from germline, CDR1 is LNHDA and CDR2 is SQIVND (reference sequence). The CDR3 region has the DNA TGTGCCAGTAGTACACAGGGTTTGCCCCAGCATTTT. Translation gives CASSTQGLPQHF.

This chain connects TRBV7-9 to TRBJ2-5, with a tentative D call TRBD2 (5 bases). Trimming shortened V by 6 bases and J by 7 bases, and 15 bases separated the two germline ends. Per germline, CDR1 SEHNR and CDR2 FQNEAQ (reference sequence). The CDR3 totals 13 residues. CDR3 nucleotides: TGTGCCAGCAGACTAGGGCAAGGAGGGACCCAGTACTTC. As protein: CASRLGQGGTQYF.